The 2 T cell receptor beta chains listed next were all sequenced from one sample in a study of TIL therapy for anti-PD-1-resistant metastatic lung cancer. The immunoSEQ assay was v3. Profiling relied on immunoSEQ multiplex PCR, and the TCRdb table lists in-frame clones only, not all of them. Of 8,500 to 9,500 clones detected, roughly three quarters appear once; the ten largest clones hold roughly an eighth. Regarding time point: pre-treatment sample, taken before nivolumab and TIL therapy. The tumor samples were excised metastases, mostly pleural nodules or supraclavicular lymph nodes. Sequenced here: tumor tissue, sampled at baseline. The receptors stem from a person between 30 and 80 years old with non-small cell lung cancer.

In this sample, this clone turned up a few times. V and J are TRBV7-8 and TRBJ1-1; weak D call: TRBD1 (5 bases). This CDR3 has 17 amino acids. The germline CDR1 and CDR2 sequences are SGHVS and FQNEAQ. With 5 bases removed from V and 3 bases from J, the gap between germline ends came to 22 bases. Here the CDR3 reads CASSLLGRGAFDTEAFF. As DNA, the CDR3 is TGTGCCAGCAGCCTCCTCGGACGAGGGGCTTTTGACACTGAAGCTTTCTTT. Based on the CDR3 plus reference TRBV7-8 and TRBJ1-1, the full variable domain is GAGVSQSPRYKVAKRGQDVALRCDPISGHVSLFWYQQALGQGPEFLTYFQNEAQLDKSGLPSDRFFAERPEGSVSTLKIQRTQQEDSAVYLCASSLLGRGAFDTEAFFGQGTRLTVV.

J is TRBJ1-3 and V is TRBV12-5; D perhaps matches TRBD1 (5 bases). The CDR3 spans 16 residues. Germline V gene lookup returns CDR1 LGHNT and CDR2 FRNRAP. The germline V and J ends were trimmed by 4 bases and 0 bases, with 13 bases remaining between them. CDR3: CASGSPDTISGNTIYF. CDR3 coding DNA: TGTGCTAGTGGTTCCCCGGACACGATCTCTGGAAACACCATATATTTT.